The T cell receptor (beta chain) described here comes from a study of beta chain features in type 1 diabetes. Regarding the study as a whole: Moderate yet significant TCRB CDR3 shortening was seen in Type 1 diabetes patients in all four CD4+ subsets.

V was pared by 3 bases and J by 3 bases, with 10 bases between. Germline CDR1 SGHVS, CDR2 FQNEAQ. The CDR3 spans 14 residues. The table lists this clone with many counts. The antigen is not known. All of the isolated RNA was reverse transcribed, so expressed TCRB transcripts were sequenced. The protocol was immunoSEQ multiplex PCR, while the TCRdb copy is restricted to in-frame clones and leaves out a portion. Of about 160,000 clones in the sample, approximately 7.8% were seen once. A sort by CD45RO/CCR7/CD25/CD127/CD95/CD27 yielded CD4+ naive, central memory, regulatory and stem cell-like memory cells.

V and J are TRBV7-8 and TRBJ2-3, with no clear D. Sequencing was done on a sample of central memory CD4+ T cells from blood. This receptor was identified in a woman between 40 and 55 years old with type 1 diabetes. CDR3: CASSFQVRTDTQYF. The CDR3 DNA reads TGTGCCAGCAGCTTCCAGGTCAGGACAGATACGCAGTATTTT.